Presented here are 15 T cell receptor beta chains from one specimen sequenced in a study of Tregs in tolerant kidney transplant recipients. These receptors are not linked to any known antigen. TCRdb's copy holds only in-frame clones and misses some; the assay was immunoSEQ multiplex PCR. The repertoire holds more than 25,000 clones, with about 79% as singletons. The specimen sequenced was Tregs from blood cultured with allogeneic cells. The receptors were gathered from a human donor in good health.

The rearrangement joins TRBV7-9 to TRBJ2-1; TRBD2 matches at 13 bases. The CDR3 is 16 amino acids. Trimming cost V 5 bases and J 8 bases; bases outside gene matches: 9. In germline, CDR1 is SEHNR, CDR2 FQNEAQ (reference sequence). CDR3 DNA sequence: TGTGCCAGCAGCCCCCTAACTAGCGGGAGGGCCGATGAGCAGTTCTTC. Protein product: CASSPLTSGRADEQFF.

Worth noting for this clone: The same CDR3 can be traced to other DNA sequences in this sample. The gene calls are TRBV5-5 and TRBJ2-1, with 7 bases that match TRBD1. V dropped 8 bases and J dropped 7; count of bases not matched to a gene: 15. Germline loops: CDR1 SGHKS, CDR2 YYEKEE (reference sequence). This CDR3 has 15 amino acids. The CDR3: CASSQGVWPGNEQFF. As DNA, the CDR3 is TGTGCCAGTAGCCAGGGGGTCTGGCCGGGGAATGAGCAGTTCTTC.

The chain is built from TRBV7-2 and TRBJ2-1; D is perhaps TRBD1 (6 bases). Per the germline V gene, CDR1 is SGHTA and CDR2 is FQGNSA. V lost 2 bases and J 2 bases, leaving 16 bases between the germline ends. The CDR3 has 17 residues. The CDR3 here is CASSLTFQGLPYNEQFF. CDR3 nucleotide sequence: TGTGCCAGCAGCTTAACCTTCCAGGGGTTACCCTACAATGAGCAGTTCTTC.

This rearrangement joins TRBV11-2 to TRBJ1-6; 8 bases agree with TRBD1. The germline gives CDR1 SGHAT, CDR2 FQNNGV. V lost 6 bases and J lost 10; bases outside the gene matches: 11. This CDR3 has 15 amino acids. CDR3 DNA sequence: TGTGCCAGCAGTTACTCGGGACAGGCCCTATCACCCCTCCACTTT. Its protein is CASSYSGQALSPLHF.

This chain uses TRBV9 with TRBJ2-2; D gene unclear. Between the trimmed V and J ends, which lost 4 bases and 4 bases, there was a span of 11 bases. The CDR3 is made up of 14 amino acids. Germline assignment: CDR1 SGDLS and CDR2 YYNGEE. The CDR3: CASSPHGSTGELFF. CDR3 DNA sequence: TGTGCCAGCAGCCCCCACGGAAGCACCGGGGAGCTGTTTTTT.

This chain uses TRBV5-1 with TRBJ1-2; D possibly corresponds to TRBD1 (6 bases). CDR3 length equals 12 residues. The ends were cut back, 3 bases at V and 8 bases at J, with 11 bases in the middle. Per germline, CDR1 SGHRS and CDR2 YFSETQ. The DNA of the CDR3 is TGCGCCAGCAGCTCAGGGGCCCCCGGCTACACCTTC. Translation gives CASSSGAPGYTF.

The rearrangement uses TRBV5-6 and TRBJ2-1, with D tentatively TRBD1 (6 bases). The V end was cut by 4 bases, the J end by 9 bases, with 20 bases between. Germline loops: CDR1 SGHDT, CDR2 YYEEEE. The CDR3 loop spans 15 amino acids. Here the CDR3 DNA reads TGTGCCAGCAGCCAATTAACAGGGTTGGGTGGTGAGCAGTTCTTC. This gives the protein CASSQLTGLGGEQFF.

This clone turned up a few times. A read error may account for a junction end that differs from germline. The J gene is TRBJ1-1, the V gene TRBV7-9; D is unresolved. The CDR3 sequence is 13 residues long. Per the germline V gene, CDR1 is SEHNR and CDR2 is FQNEAQ (reference sequence). The CDR3 DNA reads TGTGCCAGCAGCTTTCTAGGGAACTCTGAAGCTTTCTTT. Residues: CASSFLGNSEAFF.

The gene calls are TRBV5-1 and TRBJ1-3; 7 bases agree with TRBD1. With V trimmed by 0 bases and J by 4 bases, 7 bases remained unmatched. The germline V gene encodes CDR1 SGHRS and CDR2 YFSETQ. The CDR3 runs to 16 residues. This chain's CDR3 is CASSLEGWDSGNTIYF. Here the CDR3 DNA reads TGCGCCAGCAGCTTGGAGGGCTGGGACAGCGGAAACACCATATATTTT.

J is TRBJ1-2 and V is TRBV11-1; D may be TRBD1 (6 bases). CDR1 and CDR2 from the germline V gene are SGHAT and FQDESV (reference sequence). The CDR3 loop spans 14 amino acids. Trimming stripped 8 bases from V and 0 bases from J, with 13 bases between. The CDR3 protein is CASGYRDTNYGYTF. The CDR3 bases are TGTGCCAGCGGCTACAGGGACACTAACTATGGCTACACCTTC.

The chain uses TRBV4-3 and TRBJ2-6, with D possibly being TRBD2 (6 bases). V was clipped by 1 base and J by 4 bases, with 23 bases between them. The germline gives CDR1 LGHNA, CDR2 YSLEER. The CDR3 has 20 residues. The CDR3 DNA follows: TGCGCCAGCAGCCAAGCGGACCGGGGGAGTCCCTACGCGGGGGCCAACGTCCTGACTTTC. It translates to CASSQADRGSPYAGANVLTF.

The J gene is TRBJ2-6, the V gene TRBV27; a possible D gene is TRBD2 (6 bases). From germline, CDR1 is MNHEY and CDR2 SMNVEV (reference sequence). With 4 bases removed from V and 4 bases from J, the gap between germline ends came to 14 bases. CDR3 length equals 16 residues. CDR3 sequence reads: CASSSEGPLGANVLTF. In nucleotides, the CDR3 is TGTGCCAGCAGTTCGGAGGGGCCCCTGGGGGCCAACGTCCTGACTTTC.

The chain has TRBV11-3 and TRBJ2-7, with TRBD1 matching over 7 bases. The CDR3 has 16 amino acids. The germline V gene encodes CDR1 SGHNT and CDR2 YENEEA. Losses at the gene ends were 4 bases for V and 0 bases for J; bases not matched to a gene: 9. CDR3 region: CASSSWGQKSSYEQYF. For the CDR3, the DNA is TGTGCCAGCAGCTCTTGGGGACAGAAGAGCTCCTACGAGCAGTACTTC.

This chain uses TRBV7-2 with TRBJ1-5; a possible D gene is TRBD1 (6 bases). Germline loops: CDR1 SGHTA, CDR2 FQGNSA. The CDR3 is 13 residues long. Trimming pared 1 base from V and 5 bases from J, leaving 6 bases between. The CDR3 DNA sequence: TGTGCCAGCAGCTTAGAGGGGGATCAGCCCCAGCATTTT. Protein: CASSLEGDQPQHF.

V is TRBV5-1 and J is TRBJ2-5; D may match TRBD1 or TRBD2 (5 bases each). The CDR3 runs 14 residues. V dropped 3 bases and J dropped 3 bases, with 12 bases sitting between them. Per the germline V gene, CDR1 is SGHRS and CDR2 is YFSETQ. CDR3 loop: CASSSGDDKETQYF. DNA of the CDR3: TGCGCCAGCAGCTCCGGGGACGATAAAGAGACCCAGTACTTC. Together with reference TRBV5-1 and TRBJ2-5, the CDR3 gives the full variable domain: KAGVTQTPRYLIKTRGQQVTLSCSPISGHRSVSWYQQTPGQGLQFLFEYFSETQRNKGNFPGRFSGRQFSNSRSEMNVSTLELGDSALYLCASSSGDDKETQYFGPGTRLLVL.